Detailed here is one TCR beta chain. It has no known antigen specificity. Per-base qualities were not stored, and no clone one base away is much larger. The library came from the immunoSEQ multiplex PCR assay. In its TCRdb copy, this immuneACCESS table keeps in-frame sequences only and misses some clones. Where compared with another copy, unresolved V genes explain less than half of these, and the others have no known cause. This sample lists over 45,000 clones; 92% were detected once. The top ten clonotypes cover approximately 0.2% of the sample. This specimen belongs to a study of T cell changes during pregnancy in multiple sclerosis (dated by TCRdb to about 2019). With regard to the full study: The study looked at changes in the T cell repertoire across pregnancy in women with multiple sclerosis.

Including cysteine and phenylalanine, the CDR3 has 12 amino acids. Just the 36-base CDR3 DNA is kept, in frame starting at base 1. Taken from the germline V gene, the CDR1 and CDR2 loops are MDHEN and SYDVKM. The germline V and J ends show losses of 5 bases and 9 bases respectively, and no gene match explains 3 bases of the junction. This sequence was found in a female donor with multiple sclerosis, enrolled in a pregnancy study. The chain was built from TRBV28 and TRBJ2-2, and 7 junctional nucleotides match TRBD1. The material was CD4+ T cells from peripheral blood mononuclear cells, obtained in the second trimester of pregnancy. In nucleotides, the sequence is TGTGCCAGCAGTCGACAGGGCCGGGAGCTGTTTTTT. Protein translation: CASSRQGRELFF.